These 5 T cell receptor beta chains were sequenced from one sample in a study of blood T cell repertoires in COVID-19. The repertoire was sequenced with immunoSEQ multiplex PCR; TCRdb's copy has only in-frame clones and lacks some. The data show around 210,000 clones, roughly 85% seen once. Sequenced sample: peripheral blood. These receptors all come from a man between 50 and 59 years old with COVID-19, enrolled during active disease.

About this clone: A junction boundary mismatches the germline segment, possibly from a read error. The chain carries TRBV11-2 and TRBJ1-6; 10 bases align to TRBD1. The CDR3 spans 15 residues. Germline CDR1 and CDR2: SGHAT and FQNNGV. The CDR3 loop is CASSVDRGLSSPLHF. The CDR3 DNA sequence: TGTGCCAGCAGCGTAGACAGGGGGCTGAGTTCACCCCTCCACTTT.

The chain couples TRBV4-1 to TRBJ1-2, with TRBD1 as a possible D gene (6 bases). There are 16 residues in the CDR3. V lost 4 bases, J lost 6 bases, and 21 bases lay in between. From germline, CDR1 is MGHRA and CDR2 YSYEKL. The CDR3 bases are TGCGCCAGCAGCCCCGAAGGGGGAGGGTTTATTAATGGCTACACCTTC. Translation: CASSPEGGGFINGYTF.

The rearrangement links TRBV7-2 to TRBJ2-1, with 8 bases lining up with TRBD2. Looked up from germline, CDR1 is SGHTA and CDR2 is FQGNSA. There are 15 residues in the CDR3. Trimming cost V 8 bases and J 4 bases; bases outside gene matches: 10. The CDR3 nucleotides read TGTGCCAGCGCGCCGGGACTAGGATCTTACAATGAGCAGTTCTTC. This gives the protein CASAPGLGSYNEQFF.

CDR3 sequence: CASSDRVFEQYF. CDR3 DNA: TGTGCCAGCAGTGACAGGGTTTTCGAGCAGTACTTC. The chain has TRBV25-1 and TRBJ2-7; possibly TRBD1 for D (5 bases). V was shortened by 3 bases and J by 6 bases, with 9 bases between the two germline ends. The CDR3 spans 12 residues. The germline V gene encodes CDR1 MGHDK and CDR2 SYGVNS.

V and J are TRBV12-3 or TRBV12-4 and TRBJ1-3; the D is unclear. This CDR3 region has 13 residues. Between the trimmed V and J ends, which lost 7 bases and 3 bases, there was a span of 10 bases. The CDR3 nucleotides read TGTGCCAGCACCTGGGGAGGTGGAAACACCATATATTTT. This gives the protein CASTWGGGNTIYF.